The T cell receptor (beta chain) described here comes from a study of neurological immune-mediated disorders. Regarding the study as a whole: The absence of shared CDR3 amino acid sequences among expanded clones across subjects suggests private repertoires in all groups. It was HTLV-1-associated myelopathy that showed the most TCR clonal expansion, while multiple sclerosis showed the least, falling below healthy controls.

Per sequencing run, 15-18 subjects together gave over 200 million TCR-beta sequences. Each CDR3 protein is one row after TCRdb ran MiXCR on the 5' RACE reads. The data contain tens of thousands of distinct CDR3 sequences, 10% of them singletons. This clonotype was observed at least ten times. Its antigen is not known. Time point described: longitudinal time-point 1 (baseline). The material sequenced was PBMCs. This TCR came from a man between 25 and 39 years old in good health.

This CDR3 is CASSDQLEQYF. The DNA of the CDR3 is TGTGCCAGCAGTGACCAATTAGAGCAGTACTTC. J is TRBJ2-7 and V is TRBV6-1; D gene uncertain. Trimming took 3 bases from V and 7 from J, leaving 7 bases between them. This CDR3 region has 11 residues. In germline, CDR1 is MNHNS, CDR2 SASEGT.